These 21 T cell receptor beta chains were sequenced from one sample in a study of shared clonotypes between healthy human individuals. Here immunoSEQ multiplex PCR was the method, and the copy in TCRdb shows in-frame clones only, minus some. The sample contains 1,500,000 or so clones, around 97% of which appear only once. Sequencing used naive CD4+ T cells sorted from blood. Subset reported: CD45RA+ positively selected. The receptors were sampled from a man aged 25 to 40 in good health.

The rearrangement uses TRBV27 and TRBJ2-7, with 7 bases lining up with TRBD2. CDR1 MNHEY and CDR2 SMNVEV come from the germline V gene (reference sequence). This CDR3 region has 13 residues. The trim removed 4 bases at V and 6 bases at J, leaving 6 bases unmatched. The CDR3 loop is CASSSLAAGEQYF. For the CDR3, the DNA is TGTGCCAGCAGTTCCCTAGCGGCTGGCGAGCAGTACTTC.

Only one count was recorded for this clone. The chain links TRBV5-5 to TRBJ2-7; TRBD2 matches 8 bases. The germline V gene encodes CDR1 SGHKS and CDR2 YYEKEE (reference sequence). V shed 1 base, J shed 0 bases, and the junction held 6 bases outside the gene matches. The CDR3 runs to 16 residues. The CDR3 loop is CASSLSSGWDSYEQYF. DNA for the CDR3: TGTGCCAGCAGCTTGTCTAGCGGGTGGGACTCCTACGAGCAGTACTTC.

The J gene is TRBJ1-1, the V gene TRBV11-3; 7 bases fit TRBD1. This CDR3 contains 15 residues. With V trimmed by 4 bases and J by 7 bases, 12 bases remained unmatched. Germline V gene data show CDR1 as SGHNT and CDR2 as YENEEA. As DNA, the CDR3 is TGTGCCAGCAGCTCGGAACCAGGGGGTCAATATGAAGCTTTCTTT. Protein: CASSSEPGGQYEAFF.

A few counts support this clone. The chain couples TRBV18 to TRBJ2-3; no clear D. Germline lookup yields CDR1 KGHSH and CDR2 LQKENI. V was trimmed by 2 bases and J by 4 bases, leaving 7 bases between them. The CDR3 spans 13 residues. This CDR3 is CASSPSRADTQYF. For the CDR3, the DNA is TGTGCCAGCTCACCAAGTAGGGCAGATACGCAGTATTTT. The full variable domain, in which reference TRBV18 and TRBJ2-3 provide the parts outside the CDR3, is NAGVMQNPRHLVRRRGQEARLRCSPMKGHSHVYWYRQLPEEGLKFMVYLQKENIIDESGMPKERFSAEFPKEGPSILRIQQVVRGDSAAYFCASSPSRADTQYFGPGTRLTVL.

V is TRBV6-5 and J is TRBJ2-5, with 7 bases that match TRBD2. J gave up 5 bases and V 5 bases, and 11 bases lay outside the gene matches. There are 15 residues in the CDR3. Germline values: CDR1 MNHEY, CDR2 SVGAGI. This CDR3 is CASSTIDGRRETQYF. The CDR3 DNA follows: TGTGCCAGCAGTACTATTGACGGGAGGCGGGAGACCCAGTACTTC.

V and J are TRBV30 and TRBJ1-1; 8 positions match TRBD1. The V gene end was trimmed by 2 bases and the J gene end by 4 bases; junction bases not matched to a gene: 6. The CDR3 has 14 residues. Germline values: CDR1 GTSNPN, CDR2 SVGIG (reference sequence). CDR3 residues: CAWSWYRGFTEAFF. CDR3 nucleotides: TGTGCCTGGAGTTGGTACAGGGGGTTCACTGAAGCTTTCTTT.

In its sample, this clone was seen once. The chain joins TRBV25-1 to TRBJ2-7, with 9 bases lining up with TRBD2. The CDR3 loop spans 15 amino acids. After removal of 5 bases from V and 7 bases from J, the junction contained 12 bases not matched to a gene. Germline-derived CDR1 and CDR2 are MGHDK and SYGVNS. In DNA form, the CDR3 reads TGTGCCAGCAGTACGCTAGCGGGGTCCCGTGGAGAGCAGTACTTC. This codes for CASSTLAGSRGEQYF.

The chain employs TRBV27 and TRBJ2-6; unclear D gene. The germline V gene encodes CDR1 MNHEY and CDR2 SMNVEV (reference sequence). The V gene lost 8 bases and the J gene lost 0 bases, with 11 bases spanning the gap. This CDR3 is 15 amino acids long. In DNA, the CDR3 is TGTGCCAGCGCGCAACAGCTCTCTGGGGCCAACGTCCTGACTTTC. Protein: CASAQQLSGANVLTF.

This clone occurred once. The CDR3 spells CASSCRDRECGDSYEQYF. DNA for the CDR3: TGTGCCAGCAGCTGCCGGGACAGGGAGTGTGGAGACTCCTACGAGCAGTACTTC. The chain couples TRBV7-3 to TRBJ2-7, with 9 bases that match TRBD1. Unmatched junction bases numbered 13, after V lost 4 bases and J lost 0 bases. CDR1 SGHTA and CDR2 FQGTGA come from the germline V gene. The length of the CDR3 is 18 residues.

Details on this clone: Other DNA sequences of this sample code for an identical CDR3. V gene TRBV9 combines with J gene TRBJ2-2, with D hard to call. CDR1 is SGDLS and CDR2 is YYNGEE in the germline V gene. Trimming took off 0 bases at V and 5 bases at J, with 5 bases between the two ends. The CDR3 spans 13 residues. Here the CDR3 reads CASSVGTTGELFF. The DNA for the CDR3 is TGTGCCAGCAGCGTAGGTACAACCGGGGAGCTGTTTTTT. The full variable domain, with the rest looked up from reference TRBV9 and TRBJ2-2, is DSGVTQTPKHLITATGQRVTLRCSPRSGDLSVYWYQQSLDQGLQFLIQYYNGEERAKGNILERFSAQQFPDLHSELNLSSLELGDSALYFCASSVGTTGELFFGEGSRLTVL.

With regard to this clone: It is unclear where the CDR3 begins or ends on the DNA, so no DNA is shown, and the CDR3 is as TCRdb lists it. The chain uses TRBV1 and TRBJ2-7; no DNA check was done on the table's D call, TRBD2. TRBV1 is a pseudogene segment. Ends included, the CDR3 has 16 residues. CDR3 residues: CTSSQVASGTSYEQYF.

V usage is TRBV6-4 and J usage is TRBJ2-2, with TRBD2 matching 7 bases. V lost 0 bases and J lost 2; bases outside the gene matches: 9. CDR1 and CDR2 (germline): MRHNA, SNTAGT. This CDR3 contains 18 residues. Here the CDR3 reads CASSDSRLSGLNTGELFF. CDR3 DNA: TGTGCCAGCAGTGACTCTCGACTTAGCGGGCTTAACACCGGGGAGCTGTTTTTT.

This CDR3 reads CASSIGLAGPTYEQYF. The CDR3 nucleotides read TGTGCCAGCAGTATCGGGCTGGCAGGGCCAACCTACGAGCAGTACTTC. The gene calls are TRBV28 and TRBJ2-7, with D tentatively TRBD1 (5 bases). In germline, CDR1 is MDHEN, CDR2 SYDVKM. Trimming took 5 bases from V and 2 from J, leaving 19 bases between them. The CDR3 sequence is 16 residues long.

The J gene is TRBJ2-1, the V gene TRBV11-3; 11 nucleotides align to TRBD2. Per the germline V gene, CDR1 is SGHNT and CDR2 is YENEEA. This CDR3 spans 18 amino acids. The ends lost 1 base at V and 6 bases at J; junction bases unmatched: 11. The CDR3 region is CASSLGHTSGSAVNEQFF. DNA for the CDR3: TGTGCCAGCAGCTTAGGACATACTAGCGGGAGTGCGGTCAATGAGCAGTTCTTC.

The DNA for the CDR3 is TGCGCCAGCAGCTTTGGAGGGACAGGGAATAATGAGCAGTTCTTC. It is translated as CASSFGGTGNNEQFF. This chain links TRBV5-1 with TRBJ2-1, with TRBD1 matching 9 bases. CDR1 is SGHRS, CDR2 YFSETQ, per germline. J was trimmed by 7 bases and V by 2 bases; bases with no gene match: 7. The CDR3 contains 15 residues.

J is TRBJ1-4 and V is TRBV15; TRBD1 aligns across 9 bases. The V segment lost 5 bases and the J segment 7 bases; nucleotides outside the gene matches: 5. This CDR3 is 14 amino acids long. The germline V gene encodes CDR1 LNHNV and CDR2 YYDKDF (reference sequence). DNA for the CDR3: TGTGCCACCAGCTCGGGACAGGGACGTGAAAAACTGTTTTTT. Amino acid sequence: CATSSGQGREKLFF.

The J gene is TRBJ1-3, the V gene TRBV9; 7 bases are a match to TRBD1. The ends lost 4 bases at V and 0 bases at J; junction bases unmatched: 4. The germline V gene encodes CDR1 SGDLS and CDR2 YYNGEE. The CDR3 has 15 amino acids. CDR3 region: CASSSTGASGNTIYF. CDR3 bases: TGTGCCAGCAGCTCCACAGGGGCCTCTGGAAACACCATATATTTT.

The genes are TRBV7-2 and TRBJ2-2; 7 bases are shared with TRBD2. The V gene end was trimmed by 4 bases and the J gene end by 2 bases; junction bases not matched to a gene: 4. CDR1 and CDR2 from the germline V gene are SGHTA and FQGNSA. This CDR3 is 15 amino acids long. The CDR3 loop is CASSWSGVNTGELFF. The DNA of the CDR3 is TGTGCCAGCAGCTGGAGCGGGGTTAACACCGGGGAGCTGTTTTTT. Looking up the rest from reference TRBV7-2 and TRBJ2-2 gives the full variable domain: GAGVSQSPSNKVTEKGKDVELRCDPISGHTALYWYRQSLGQGLEFLIYFQGNSAPDKSGLPSDRFSAERTGGSVSTLTIQRTQQEDSAVYLCASSWSGVNTGELFFGEGSRLTVL.

The CDR3 DNA sequence: TGTGCCGTCACGGACAGGGCCTACAATGAGCAGTTCTTC. This codes for CAVTDRAYNEQFF. The V call is TRBV10-3, the J call TRBJ2-1; TRBD1 matches at 8 bases. In germline, CDR1 is ENHRY, CDR2 SYGVKD. Trimming took 11 bases from V and 2 from J; bases not matched to a gene: 5. The CDR3 contains 13 residues.

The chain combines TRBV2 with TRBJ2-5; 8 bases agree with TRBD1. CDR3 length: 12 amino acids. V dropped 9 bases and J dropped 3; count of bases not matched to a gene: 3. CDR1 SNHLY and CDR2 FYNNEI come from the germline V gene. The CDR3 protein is CARSDREETQYF. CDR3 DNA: TGTGCCAGGTCGGACAGGGAAGAGACCCAGTACTTC.

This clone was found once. CDR3 amino acids: CASSVSPLTDTQYF. The DNA of the CDR3 is TGTGCCAGCAGCGTTTCGCCACTCACAGATACGCAGTATTTT. The chain recombines TRBV9 with TRBJ2-3, with unresolved D. This CDR3 is built from 14 residues. Germline V gene lookup returns CDR1 SGDLS and CDR2 YYNGEE. Trimming cost V 2 bases and J 2 bases, with 9 bases left between them. The full variable domain, in which reference TRBV9 and TRBJ2-3 provide the parts outside the CDR3, is DSGVTQTPKHLITATGQRVTLRCSPRSGDLSVYWYQQSLDQGLQFLIQYYNGEERAKGNILERFSAQQFPDLHSELNLSSLELGDSALYFCASSVSPLTDTQYFGPGTRLTVL.